Presented here are 14 T cell receptor beta chains from one specimen sequenced in a study of blood T cell repertoires in COVID-19. Only in-frame clones appear in the TCRdb table, and some are missing; sequencing was by immunoSEQ multiplex PCR. The sample carries hundreds of thousands of clones, roughly 83% recorded once. The sequenced material came from peripheral blood. These receptors originate from a woman between 65 and 79 years old with active or convalescent COVID-19.

The DNA for the CDR3 is TGTGCCAGCAGCCGTCACGGGACAGCCACCTACGAGCAGTACTTC. Its translation: CASSRHGTATYEQYF. The rearrangement links TRBV7-2 to TRBJ2-7; 7 bases are a match to TRBD1. Per the germline V gene, CDR1 is SGHTA and CDR2 is FQGNSA. Trimming took 5 bases from V and 2 from J; bases not matched to a gene: 9. The CDR3 totals 15 residues.

The gene calls are TRBV5-6 and TRBJ2-3; a weak D match, TRBD2 (6 bases). This CDR3 has 15 residues. The V end lost 0 bases, the J end lost 4 bases, and 12 bases lay between the germline ends. Germline assignment: CDR1 SGHDT and CDR2 YYEEEE. The CDR3 DNA is TGTGCCAGCAGCTTGGGAGTAGGGGAGGCAGATACGCAGTATTTT. It yields the protein CASSLGVGEADTQYF.

The chain has TRBV9 and TRBJ1-2; D may be TRBD1 (5 bases). CDR3 length: 15 amino acids. Germline-derived CDR1 and CDR2 are SGDLS and YYNGEE. The V gene lost 0 bases and the J gene lost 8 bases, with 17 bases spanning the gap. In DNA form, the CDR3 reads TGTGCCAGCAGCGTAGCTATGGGGCAAAGTGGCGGCTACACCTTC. It is translated as CASSVAMGQSGGYTF.

The chain is built from TRBV19 and TRBJ1-4; TRBD1 might be the D (5 bases). Trimming stripped 6 bases from V and 8 bases from J, with 16 bases between. Germline V gives CDR1 LNHDA, CDR2 SQIVND (reference sequence). The CDR3 runs to 14 residues. CDR3 nucleotide sequence: TGTGCCAGTAGCCAAGGTCAAAGGGGCGAAAAACTGTTTTTT. As protein: CASSQGQRGEKLFF.

The genes are TRBV6-5 and TRBJ1-5; D is perhaps TRBD1 (5 bases). Germline CDR1 and CDR2: MNHEY and SVGAGI. V was cut by 6 bases and J by 7 bases, with 19 bases left in between. The CDR3 consists of 15 residues. Here the CDR3 DNA reads TGTGCCAGCAGCCGGGGGGGTTCCAGTTTCCAGCCCCAGCATTTT. It encodes CASSRGGSSFQPQHF.

This clone was found once. V and J are TRBV14 and TRBJ2-3; D unresolved. The CDR3 consists of 14 residues. V was cut by 10 bases and J by 7 bases, with 21 bases left in between. Per germline, CDR1 SGHDN and CDR2 FVKESK. The CDR3 DNA sequence: TGTGCCACCTCCCCGCCCGGGTCGGTGAATACGCAGTATTTT. Translated: CATSPPGSVNTQYF.

This rearrangement joins TRBV28 to TRBJ1-2; D possibly corresponds to TRBD1 (6 bases). Trimming left V 3 bases short and J 9 bases short, with 11 bases between. Germline CDR1 is MDHEN and CDR2 is SYDVKM. The CDR3 spans 12 residues. The CDR3 DNA follows: TGTGCCAGCAGTTTCCCAGGGGCTAGCTACACCTTC. It specifies CASSFPGASYTF.

To note about this clone: One junction end does not reproduce the germline sequence, and a read error may be involved. The chain joins TRBV6-5 to TRBJ2-7, with 11 bases fitting TRBD2. Germline CDR1 is MNHEY and CDR2 is SVGAGI. CDR3 length: 15 amino acids. The CDR3 sequence: CASSNSLAGGSEQYF. The CDR3 coding sequence is TGTGCCAGCAGTAACTCCTTAGCGGGAGGGTCCGAGCAGTACTTC.

This clone appeared once. This chain uses TRBV9 with TRBJ1-2, with TRBD1 as a possible D gene (5 bases). The germline CDR1 and CDR2 sequences are SGDLS and YYNGEE. This CDR3 region has 18 residues. Trimming took off 0 bases at V and 4 bases at J, with 22 bases between the two ends. In nucleotides, the CDR3 is TGTGCCAGCAGCGTAGCCGAACCCGGGGGGTTGCGAGTCTATGGCTACACCTTC. Translation: CASSVAEPGGLRVYGYTF.

The table lists this clone with a count of one. J is TRBJ2-2 and V is TRBV7-8; TRBD1 is a possible D gene (5 bases). This CDR3 has 16 residues. Germline assignment: CDR1 SGHVS and CDR2 FQNEAQ. With 2 bases removed from V and 7 bases from J, the gap between germline ends came to 17 bases. CDR3 amino acids: CASSLYRPLLDGELFF. Written as DNA, the CDR3 is TGTGCCAGCAGCTTATACAGGCCCCTCCTCGACGGGGAGCTGTTTTTT.

V usage is TRBV29-1 and J usage is TRBJ2-5; perhaps TRBD1 as D (5 bases). The V gene's germline CDR1 is SQVTM and CDR2 ANQGSEA. The V end was cut by 4 bases, the J end by 4 bases, with 16 bases between. CDR3 length: 14 amino acids. CDR3 protein: CSVVPHLRGETQYF. The CDR3 nucleotides are TGCAGCGTTGTTCCCCACCTAAGGGGAGAGACCCAGTACTTC.

The chain couples TRBV9 to TRBJ2-1; TRBD2 might be the D (6 bases). CDR3 length: 16 amino acids. V lost 0 bases to trimming and J lost 8 bases, with 18 bases between them. Germline-derived CDR1 and CDR2 are SGDLS and YYNGEE. CDR3 sequence (DNA): TGTGCCAGCAGCGTAGGCGGGGTCCCTCCTTTTGATGAGCAGTTCTTC. Translated: CASSVGGVPPFDEQFF.

Regarding this clone: A read error may be the cause here, since a much bigger clone is one base away. This rearrangement joins TRBV6-5 to TRBJ2-7, with unresolved D. This CDR3 region has 10 residues. With 7 bases removed from V and 3 bases from J, the gap between germline ends came to 4 bases. Germline-derived CDR1 and CDR2 are MNHEY and SVGAGI. For the CDR3, the DNA is TGTGCCAGCACCAGCTACGAGCAGTACTTC. Encoded protein: CASTSYEQYF.

This clone has only one observation. The chain joins TRBV6-5 to TRBJ2-5, with 10 bases matching TRBD2. V trimming: 8 bases; J trimming: 2 bases; junction bases outside the gene matches: 5. The CDR3 loop spans 14 amino acids. The germline V gene has CDR1 MNHEY and CDR2 SVGAGI. The DNA of the CDR3 is TGTGCCAGCGAAGGACTAGCGGCTCAAGAGACCCAGTACTTC. Its translation: CASEGLAAQETQYF.